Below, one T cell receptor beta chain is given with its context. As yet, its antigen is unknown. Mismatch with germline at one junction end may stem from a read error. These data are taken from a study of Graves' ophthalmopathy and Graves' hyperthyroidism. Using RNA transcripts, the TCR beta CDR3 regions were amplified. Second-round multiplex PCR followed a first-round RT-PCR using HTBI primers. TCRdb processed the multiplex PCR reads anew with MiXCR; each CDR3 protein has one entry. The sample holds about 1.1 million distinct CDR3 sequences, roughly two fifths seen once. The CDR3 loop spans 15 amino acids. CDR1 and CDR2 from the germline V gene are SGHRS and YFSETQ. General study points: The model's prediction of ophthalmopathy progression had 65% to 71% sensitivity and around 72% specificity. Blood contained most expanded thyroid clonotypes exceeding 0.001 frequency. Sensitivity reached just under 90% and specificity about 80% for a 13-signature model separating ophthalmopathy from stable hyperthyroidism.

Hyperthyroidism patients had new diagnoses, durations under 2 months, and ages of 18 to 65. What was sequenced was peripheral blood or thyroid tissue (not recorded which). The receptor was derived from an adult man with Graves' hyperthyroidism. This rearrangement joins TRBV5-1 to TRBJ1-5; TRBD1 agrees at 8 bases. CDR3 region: CASSPTGGYNQPQHF. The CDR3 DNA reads TGTGCCAGCAGTCCTACAGGGGGTTACAATCAGCCCCAGCATTTT.